This TCR beta chain was observed in a study of naive and memory T cell subsets. V lost 0 bases, J lost 6 bases, and 6 bases lay in between. The length of the CDR3 is 13 residues. An equimolar mix of two oligonucleotides served as the beta constant-region primer for TRBC1 and TRBC2. A single record per CDR3 protein comes from TCRdb applying MiXCR to the UMI-ligation and nested PCR reads. The sample holds 130,000 to 150,000 distinct CDR3 sequences, around 15% seen once. Notes on the study in general: Activation and differentiation may alter RNA-based TCR counts. Each distinct alpha or beta sequence counts as one clonotype. Gini index rose across naive, CM, EM and EMRA in CD4 and CD8. Over 90% of naive TCR sequences appeared only once after error correction, unlike memory subsets.

This clonotype occurred a few times. As yet, its antigen is unknown. Sequenced input: naive CD4+ T cells from blood. This chain links TRBV12-3 or TRBV12-4 with TRBJ1-5; no firm D call. The TCR comes from a human donor in good health. The CDR3 region has the DNA TGTGCCAGCAGTTTAGCGGCGAGTCAGCCCCAGCATTTT. Translated: CASSLAASQPQHF.